The 29 T cell receptor beta chains given below trace back to one sample, sequenced in a study of T cells in localized non-small cell lung cancer. Measured with immunoSEQ multiplex PCR; TCRdb has only the in-frame clones, and not every one. This table has 40,000 to 65,000 clones, about 87% appearing once. The specimen was PBMCs, collected before any cancer treatment. The receptors stem from a female donor with stage II lung adenocarcinoma.

CDR3 sequence reads: CASSTYRGGYTEAFF. For the CDR3, the DNA is TGTGCCAGCAGTACCTACCGTGGGGGGTACACTGAAGCTTTCTTT. The chain joins TRBV6-5 to TRBJ1-1, with a weak D call TRBD1 (5 bases). This CDR3 is 15 amino acids long. Looked up from germline, CDR1 is MNHEY and CDR2 is SVGAGI. Trimming removed 5 bases at V and 3 bases at J, with 16 bases between.

The V gene is TRBV2, the J gene TRBJ2-2; D not certain. The V end lost 4 bases, the J end lost 7 bases, and 16 bases lay between the germline ends. There are 15 residues in the CDR3. In germline, CDR1 is SNHLY, CDR2 FYNNEI. The CDR3 DNA sequence: TGTGCCAGCAGTGTTAGGGTCGGTGGCTACGGGGAGCTGTTTTTT. Translating gives CASSVRVGGYGELFF.

The chain has TRBV5-1 and TRBJ1-2, with a weak D call TRBD1 (6 bases). CDR1 is SGHRS, CDR2 YFSETQ, per germline. The CDR3 runs to 14 residues. V shed 0 bases and J shed 8 bases, with 14 bases lying between them. This chain's CDR3 is CASSLAGGQLGYTF. In nucleotides, the CDR3 is TGCGCCAGCAGCTTGGCCGGGGGGCAATTAGGCTACACCTTC.

The chain recombines TRBV7-8 with TRBJ2-2, with 7 positions matching TRBD1. Per germline, CDR1 SGHVS and CDR2 FQNEAQ. V lost 1 base and J lost 2; bases outside the gene matches: 4. CDR3 length equals 16 residues. The CDR3 spells CASSLGAGGNTGELFF. Here the CDR3 DNA reads TGTGCCAGCAGCTTAGGAGCAGGGGGAAACACCGGGGAGCTGTTTTTT. The variable domain in full, with the rest retrieved from reference TRBV7-8 and TRBJ2-2, is GAGVSQSPRYKVAKRGQDVALRCDPISGHVSLFWYQQALGQGPEFLTYFQNEAQLDKSGLPSDRFFAERPEGSVSTLKIQRTQQEDSAVYLCASSLGAGGNTGELFFGEGSRLTVL.

The V and J genes are TRBV5-5 and TRBJ2-7; 8 nucleotides agree with TRBD1. The V gene end was trimmed by 3 bases and the J gene end by 2 bases; junction bases not matched to a gene: 4. This CDR3 region has 14 residues. The V gene's germline CDR1 is SGHKS and CDR2 YYEKEE (reference sequence). CDR3 bases: TGTGCCAGCAGCTCGACAGGGGCAGCCTACGAGCAGTACTTC. Its translation is CASSSTGAAYEQYF.

This chain joins TRBV2 and TRBJ2-5; D gene ambiguous. Trimming pared 7 bases from V and 5 bases from J, leaving 17 bases between. This CDR3 contains 14 residues. CDR1 is SNHLY and CDR2 is FYNNEI in the germline V gene. The CDR3 DNA reads as TGTGCCAGCAAAGAAGTCATCGTCGACGAGACCCAGTACTTC. Translating gives CASKEVIVDETQYF.

The CDR3 region is CASSRVNTEAFF. The CDR3 region has the DNA TGTGCCAGCAGCCGAGTTAACACTGAAGCTTTCTTT. The chain uses TRBV11-1 and TRBJ1-1; D is undetermined. V was pared by 5 bases and J by 2 bases, with 6 bases between. The V gene's germline CDR1 is SGHAT and CDR2 FQDESV (reference sequence). CDR3 length: 12 residues.

The J gene is TRBJ1-1, the V gene TRBV6-4; the D gene is possibly TRBD1 (6 bases). The CDR3 has 14 residues. CDR1 and CDR2 from the germline V gene are MRHNA and SNTAGT. V lost 6 bases, J lost 0 bases, and 11 bases lay in between. This chain's CDR3 is CASRDSSMNTEAFF. In DNA form, the CDR3 reads TGTGCCAGCAGGGACAGTTCGATGAACACTGAAGCTTTCTTT.

This chain links TRBV6-1 with TRBJ1-2, with D possibly TRBD1 on 6 matching bases. V lost 8 bases to trimming and J lost 4 bases, with 11 bases between them. Germline V gene data show CDR1 as MNHNS and CDR2 as SASEGT. The length of the CDR3 is 12 residues. The CDR3 bases are TGTGCCAGCGGGGGCCTGGGCTATGGCTACACCTTC. This gives the protein CASGGLGYGYTF.

This chain joins TRBV7-3 and TRBJ1-1; D unclear. The CDR3 has 13 amino acids. CDR1 SGHTA and CDR2 FQGTGA come from the germline V gene. With 3 bases removed from V and 5 bases from J, the gap between germline ends came to 10 bases. The CDR3 DNA is TGTGCCAGCAGCTTCGAAGGATCTACTGAAGCTTTCTTT. Its protein is CASSFEGSTEAFF. The full variable domain, rest sourced from reference TRBV7-3 and TRBJ1-1, is GAGVSQTPSNKVTEKGKYVELRCDPISGHTALYWYRQSLGQGPEFLIYFQGTGAADDSGLPNDRFFAVRPEGSVSTLKIQRTERGDSAVYLCASSFEGSTEAFFGQGTRLTVV.

The chain links TRBV4-1 to TRBJ2-3; D perhaps matches TRBD1 (6 bases). CDR3 length: 14 amino acids. CDR1 is MGHRA, CDR2 YSYEKL, per germline. Trimming removed 2 bases from V and 5 bases from J, with 11 bases in between. CDR3 in DNA: TGCGCCAGCAGCCAAAGCCAGGGGAAAGATACGCAGTATTTT. Its translation: CASSQSQGKDTQYF.

This chain joins TRBV19 and TRBJ2-1; no firm D call. Germline V gene sequence: CDR1 LNHDA, CDR2 SQIVND (reference sequence). This CDR3 comprises 13 residues. V lost 3 bases to trimming and J lost 6 bases, with 9 bases between them. CDR3 DNA sequence: TGTGCCAGTAGTATTTACTACGGCAATGAGCAGTTCTTC. Translating gives CASSIYYGNEQFF.

The CDR3 coding sequence is TGCGCCAGCAGTGAGGAGGGGAGCTATGGCTACACCTTC. Its protein is CASSEEGSYGYTF. This chain joins TRBV10-2 and TRBJ1-2; D may be TRBD1 (5 bases). This CDR3 contains 13 residues. Trimming stripped 2 bases from V and 4 bases from J, with 8 bases between. Germline values: CDR1 WSHSY, CDR2 SAAADI.

The chain is built from TRBV2 and TRBJ1-1, with D possibly matching TRBD1 (6 bases). Germline lookup yields CDR1 SNHLY and CDR2 FYNNEI. With 5 bases removed from V and 1 base from J, the gap between germline ends came to 8 bases. The CDR3 runs to 13 residues. The CDR3 loop reads CASSQDRNTEAFF. CDR3 nucleotides: TGTGCCAGCAGTCAGGACAGGAACACTGAAGCTTTCTTT. The whole variable domain, remainder taken from reference TRBV2 and TRBJ1-1, is EPEVTQTPSHQVTQMGQEVILRCVPISNHLYFYWYRQILGQKVEFLVSFYNNEISEKSEIFDDQFSVERPDGSNFTLKIRSTKLEDSAMYFCASSQDRNTEAFFGQGTRLTVV.

This clone was found a few times. The genes are TRBV20-1 and TRBJ2-1, with D possibly matching TRBD1 (6 bases). The germline V gene has CDR1 DFQATT and CDR2 SNEGSKA (reference sequence). This CDR3 contains 10 residues. The V end was cut by 4 bases, the J end by 12 bases, with 10 bases between. CDR3 in amino acids: CSAMDSWQFF. The CDR3 nucleotides read TGCAGTGCTATGGACAGTTGGCAGTTCTTC.

The J gene is TRBJ1-2, the V gene TRBV30, with a weak D call TRBD1 (6 bases). Trimming removed 3 bases at V and 6 bases at J, with 14 bases between. This CDR3 spans 13 amino acids. Germline assignment: CDR1 GTSNPN and CDR2 SVGIG (reference sequence). The CDR3 nucleotides read TGTGCCTGGAGCACCAGGGGTGGGCATGGCTACACCTTC. Translating it yields CAWSTRGGHGYTF. Combining the CDR3 with reference TRBV30 and TRBJ1-2 gives the whole variable domain SQTIHQWPATLVQPVGSPLSLECTVEGTSNPNLYWYRQAAGRGLQLLFYSVGIGQISSEVPQNLSASRPQDRQFILSSKKLLLSDSGFYLCAWSTRGGHGYTFGSGTRLTVV.

This clone was observed a few times. The chain has TRBV7-6 and TRBJ1-2, with 7 bases lining up with TRBD1. This CDR3 is 14 amino acids long. The J segment lost 7 bases and the V segment lost 5 bases, leaving 10 bases of the junction unmatched. Germline V gene data show CDR1 as SGHVS and CDR2 as FNYEAQ. In nucleotides, the CDR3 is TGTGCCAGCAGCCCGGGCAGGGGGGACAGTGGCTACACCTTC. Translated: CASSPGRGDSGYTF.

V gene TRBV7-6 combines with J gene TRBJ2-5, with 8 positions matching TRBD2. CDR3 length: 15 residues. CDR1 and CDR2 (germline): SGHVS, FNYEAQ. With V trimmed by 3 bases and J by 5 bases, 8 bases remained unmatched. The CDR3 reads CASSFSLAGKETQYF. The CDR3 DNA reads as TGTGCCAGCAGCTTTTCCTTAGCGGGGAAGGAGACCCAGTACTTC.

The gene calls are TRBV29-1 and TRBJ2-7, with TRBD1 identical over 9 bases. CDR1 and CDR2 (germline): SQVTM, ANQGSEA. The CDR3 contains 14 residues. After removal of 3 bases from V and 3 bases from J, the junction contained 6 bases not matched to a gene. For the CDR3, the DNA is TGCAGCGTTGAGGGGGGACAGGGATACTACGAGCAGTACTTC. Protein: CSVEGGQGYYEQYF.

The V call is TRBV6-5, the J call TRBJ2-3, with 8 positions matching TRBD1. V shed 6 bases and J 5 bases; nucleotides not matched to a gene: 7. Germline CDR1 reads MNHEY; CDR2 reads SVGAGI. The CDR3 covers 14 residues. CDR3 amino acids: CASRPTGGRDTQYF. In DNA form, the CDR3 reads TGTGCCAGCAGGCCAACAGGGGGGAGAGATACGCAGTATTTT.

This clone is a singleton in its sample. This chain links TRBV29-1 with TRBJ1-1; 11 bases map to TRBD1. Trimming cost V 8 bases and J 5 bases; bases outside gene matches: 19. The germline V gene encodes CDR1 SQVTM and CDR2 ANQGSEA. CDR3 length: 17 amino acids. CDR3 sequence: CSTLQSPGQGVGTEAFF. CDR3 nucleotide sequence: TGCAGCACTCTCCAATCTCCGGGACAGGGGGTAGGAACTGAAGCTTTCTTT.

The chain links TRBV19 to TRBJ2-7; 8 bases align to TRBD1. V dropped 3 bases and J dropped 2; count of bases not matched to a gene: 6. The CDR3 is made up of 15 amino acids. In germline, CDR1 is LNHDA, CDR2 SQIVND (reference sequence). The CDR3 is CASSIAGTGTYEQYF. The CDR3, as DNA: TGTGCCAGTAGTATCGCCGGGACAGGTACCTACGAGCAGTACTTC.

V gene TRBV18 combines with J gene TRBJ2-5, with 10 bases lining up with TRBD2. The CDR3 is 18 residues long. CDR1 KGHSH and CDR2 LQKENI come from the germline V gene. After removal of 10 bases from V and 1 base from J, the junction contained 18 bases not matched to a gene. CDR3 in amino acids: CATTPRAELAGLQETQYF. CDR3 DNA sequence: TGTGCCACCACACCCCGAGCCGAACTAGCGGGGCTCCAAGAGACCCAGTACTTC.

The J gene is TRBJ2-7, the V gene TRBV5-1, with D uncertain. V was cut by 2 bases and J by 6 bases, with 15 bases left in between. CDR3 length: 14 residues. Germline-derived CDR1 and CDR2 are SGHRS and YFSETQ. This CDR3 reads CASSFGTASTEQYF. As DNA, the CDR3 is TGCGCCAGCAGCTTCGGAACGGCGTCCACCGAGCAGTACTTC.

The chain links TRBV5-4 to TRBJ1-4, with 7 positions matching TRBD1. V shed 7 bases, J shed 6 bases, and the junction held 3 bases outside the gene matches. The CDR3 sequence is 12 residues long. Germline CDR1 and CDR2: SGHNT and YYREEE (reference sequence). CDR3 in amino acids: CASAGTDEKLFF. CDR3 nucleotides: TGTGCCAGCGCTGGGACAGATGAAAAACTGTTTTTT.

The chain is built from TRBV5-5 and TRBJ2-7; D gene ambiguous. V lost 0 bases to trimming and J lost 5 bases, with 9 bases between them. Looked up from germline, CDR1 is SGHKS and CDR2 is YYEKEE (reference sequence). The CDR3 spans 13 residues. CDR3 in DNA: TGTGCCAGCAGCTTGGCGGCGGATCACGAGCAGTACTTC. Amino acid sequence: CASSLAADHEQYF. Supplemented by reference TRBV5-5 and TRBJ2-7, the full variable domain reads DAGVTQSPTHLIKTRGQQVTLRCSPISGHKSVSWYQQVLGQGPQFIFQYYEKEERGRGNFPDRFSARQFPNYSSELNVNALLLGDSALYLCASSLAADHEQYFGPGTRLTVT.

This rearrangement joins TRBV7-9 to TRBJ2-5, with 8 bases matching TRBD2. The germline V gene has CDR1 SEHNR and CDR2 FQNEAQ (reference sequence). V was pared by 3 bases and J by 0 bases, with 9 bases of the junction left unmatched. This CDR3 has 17 residues. The CDR3, as DNA: TGTGCCAGCAGCTTGCCTCGACTAGCGTTACACCAAGAGACCCAGTACTTC. Translating gives CASSLPRLALHQETQYF.

The rearrangement links TRBV30 to TRBJ1-4; D is unresolved. Germline V CDR1 and CDR2: GTSNPN, SVGIG (reference sequence). The CDR3 is 12 amino acids. V lost 1 base to trimming and J lost 7 bases, with 7 bases between them. CDR3 sequence reads: CAWSDRSEKLFF. CDR3 nucleotides: TGTGCCTGGAGTGACAGAAGTGAAAAACTGTTTTTT.

The V call is TRBV5-4, the J call TRBJ2-1; D remains unclear. Germline CDR1 reads SGHNT; CDR2 reads YYREEE (reference sequence). V was trimmed by 0 bases and J by 6 bases, leaving 7 bases between them. The CDR3 spans 13 residues. The CDR3 spells CASSLVQVNEQFF. The CDR3 DNA reads as TGTGCCAGCAGCTTGGTCCAAGTCAATGAGCAGTTCTTC.